Below, 6 T cell receptor beta chains from the same sample are listed, as sequenced in a study of blood T cell repertoires in COVID-19. Profiling relied on immunoSEQ multiplex PCR, and the TCRdb table lists in-frame clones only, not all of them. Of about 170,000 clones listed, approximately 79% were seen once; the top ten hold around 20%. Material for sequencing was PBMCs or T cells enriched from blood (not recorded which). The source is a woman in her seventies in a cohort exposed to, infected with or recovered from COVID-19 (not recorded which).

Points on this clone: A read error may explain this, as a much larger clone is one base away. V gene TRBV6-5 combines with J gene TRBJ2-7, with 9 bases fitting TRBD1. Germline-derived CDR1 and CDR2 are MNHEY and SVGAGI. The trim removed 6 bases at V and 3 bases at J, leaving 0 bases unmatched. CDR3 length: 12 residues. CDR3 region: CASRDRGYEQYF. CDR3 DNA: TGTGCCAGCAGGGACAGGGGCTACGAGCAGTACTTC.

The V and J genes are TRBV6-2 or TRBV6-3 and TRBJ1-5, with a possible D match to TRBD1 (6 bases). Germline V lookup: CDR1 MNHEY, CDR2 SVGEGT. The CDR3 extends over 16 amino acids. V dropped 4 bases and J dropped 3 bases, with 16 bases sitting between them. The CDR3 loop reads CASSSSGAGANQPQHF. The CDR3 bases are TGTGCCAGCAGTTCAAGTGGGGCAGGGGCCAATCAGCCCCAGCATTTT.

This clone was seen only a few times. The V gene is TRBV19, the J gene TRBJ1-5, with D possibly TRBD1 on 6 matching bases. Germline CDR1 LNHDA, CDR2 SQIVND (reference sequence). V lost 6 bases and J 5 bases, leaving 8 bases between the germline ends. CDR3 size: 12 residues. The CDR3 protein is CASRDRHQPQHF. DNA of the CDR3: TGTGCCAGTAGAGACAGGCATCAGCCCCAGCATTTT.

In this sample, this clone turned up once. This chain joins TRBV3-1 (or the pseudogene TRBV3-2) and TRBJ1-3; D remains unclear. V shed 4 bases and J shed 1 base, with 11 bases lying between them. Germline CDR1 and CDR2: LGHDT and YNNKEL (reference sequence). The CDR3 runs 15 residues. CDR3 in amino acids: CASSPALSSGNTIYF. CDR3 nucleotides: TGTGCCAGCAGCCCCGCCCTAAGTTCTGGAAACACCATATATTTT.

J is TRBJ2-7 and V is TRBV11-2; TRBD2 is a possible D gene (6 bases). The germline CDR1 and CDR2 sequences are SGHAT and FQNNGV. Trimming removed 3 bases from V and 5 bases from J, with 8 bases in between. This CDR3 comprises 12 residues. The chain's CDR3 is CASSLGGNEQYF. The CDR3 DNA follows: TGTGCCAGCAGCTTGGGGGGTAACGAGCAGTACTTC.

The chain uses TRBV5-1 and TRBJ2-4; 10 positions match TRBD1. Trimming cost V 3 bases and J 7 bases; bases outside gene matches: 4. From germline, CDR1 is SGHRS and CDR2 YFSETQ. This CDR3 comprises 14 residues. The CDR3 sequence is CASSSAGQGNIQYF. CDR3 DNA: TGCGCCAGCAGCTCGGCGGGACAGGGGAACATTCAGTACTTC.